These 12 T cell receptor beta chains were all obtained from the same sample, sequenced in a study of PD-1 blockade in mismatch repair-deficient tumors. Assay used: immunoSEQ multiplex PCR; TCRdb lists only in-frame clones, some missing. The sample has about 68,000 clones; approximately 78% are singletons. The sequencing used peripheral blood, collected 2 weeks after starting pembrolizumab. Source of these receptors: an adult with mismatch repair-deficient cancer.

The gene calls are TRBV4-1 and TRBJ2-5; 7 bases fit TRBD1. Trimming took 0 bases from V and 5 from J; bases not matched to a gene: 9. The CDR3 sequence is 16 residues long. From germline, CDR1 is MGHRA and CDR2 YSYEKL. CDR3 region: CASSQEGKGARETQYF. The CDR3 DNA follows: TGCGCCAGCAGCCAAGAAGGGAAGGGGGCTAGGGAGACCCAGTACTTC.

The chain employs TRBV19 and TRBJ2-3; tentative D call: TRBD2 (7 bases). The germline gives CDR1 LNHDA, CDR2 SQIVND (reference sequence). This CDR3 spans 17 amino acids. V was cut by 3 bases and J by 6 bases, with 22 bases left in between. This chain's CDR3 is CASSIFSERGGLDTQYF. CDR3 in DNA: TGTGCCAGTAGTATTTTCTCGGAAAGGGGGGGTTTGGATACGCAGTATTTT.

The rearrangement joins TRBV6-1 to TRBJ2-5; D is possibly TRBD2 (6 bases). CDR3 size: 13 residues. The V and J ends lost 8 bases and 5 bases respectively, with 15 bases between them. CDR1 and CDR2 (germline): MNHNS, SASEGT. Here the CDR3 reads CASERGGRETQYF. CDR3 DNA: TGTGCCAGCGAGAGGGGAGGTCGGGAGACCCAGTACTTC.

The CDR3 loop is CASRRTGTSGYEQYF. CDR3 bases: TGTGCCAGCAGGCGTACCGGGACTAGCGGCTACGAGCAGTACTTC. The rearrangement uses TRBV6-1 and TRBJ2-7; 11 bases agree with TRBD2. The V gene end was trimmed by 6 bases and the J gene end by 3 bases; junction bases not matched to a gene: 7. Germline V gives CDR1 MNHNS, CDR2 SASEGT. The CDR3 sequence is 15 residues long.

The CDR3 DNA reads as TGTGCCAGCAGCTTACTCCGGGAAAATGAGCAGTTCTTC. It encodes CASSLLRENEQFF. The chain recombines TRBV11-3 with TRBJ2-1; possible D gene TRBD2, 5 bases. Germline CDR1 reads SGHNT; CDR2 reads YENEEA. Trimming took off 2 bases at V and 7 bases at J, with 9 bases between the two ends. The CDR3 loop spans 13 amino acids.

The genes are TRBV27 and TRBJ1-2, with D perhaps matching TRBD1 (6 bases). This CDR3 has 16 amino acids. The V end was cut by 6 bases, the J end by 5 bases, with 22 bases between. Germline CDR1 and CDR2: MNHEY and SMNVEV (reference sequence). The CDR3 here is CASSPIGQGREYGYTF. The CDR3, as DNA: TGTGCCAGCAGCCCGATTGGGCAGGGGAGGGAATATGGCTACACCTTC.

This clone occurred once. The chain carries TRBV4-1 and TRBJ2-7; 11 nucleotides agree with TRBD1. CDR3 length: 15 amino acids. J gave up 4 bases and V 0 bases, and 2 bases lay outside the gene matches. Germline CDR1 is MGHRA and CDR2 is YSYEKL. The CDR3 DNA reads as TGCGCCAGCAGCCAAGATAGGGACAGGGGGTACGAGCAGTACTTC. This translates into CASSQDRDRGYEQYF.

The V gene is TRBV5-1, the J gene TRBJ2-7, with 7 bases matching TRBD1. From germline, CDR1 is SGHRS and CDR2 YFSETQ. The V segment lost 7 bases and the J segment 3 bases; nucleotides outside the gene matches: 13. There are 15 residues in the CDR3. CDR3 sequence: CASAGGQGDLYEQYF. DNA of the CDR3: TGCGCCAGCGCTGGTGGGCAGGGGGACCTCTACGAGCAGTACTTC.

The CDR3 DNA is TGTGCCAGCAGCCAACTAGCGGGAGGACTCAATGAGCAGTTCTTC. It yields the protein CASSQLAGGLNEQFF. The V gene is TRBV5-4, the J gene TRBJ2-1, with 12 bases that match TRBD2. Germline V gene data show CDR1 as SGHNT and CDR2 as YYREEE (reference sequence). V shed 4 bases and J 6 bases; nucleotides not matched to a gene: 5. The CDR3 has 15 amino acids.

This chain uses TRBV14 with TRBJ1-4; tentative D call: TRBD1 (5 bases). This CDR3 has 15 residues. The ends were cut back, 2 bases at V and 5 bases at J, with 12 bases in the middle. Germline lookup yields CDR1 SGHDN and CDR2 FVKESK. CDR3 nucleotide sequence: TGTGCCAGCAGCCAATGGGGCAGGGCGAATGAAAAACTGTTTTTT. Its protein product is CASSQWGRANEKLFF. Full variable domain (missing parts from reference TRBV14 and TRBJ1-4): EAGVTQFPSHSVIEKGQTVTLRCDPISGHDNLYWYRRVMGKEIKFLLHFVKESKQDESGMPNNRFLAERTGGTYSTLKVQPAELEDSGVYFCASSQWGRANEKLFFGSGTQLSVL.

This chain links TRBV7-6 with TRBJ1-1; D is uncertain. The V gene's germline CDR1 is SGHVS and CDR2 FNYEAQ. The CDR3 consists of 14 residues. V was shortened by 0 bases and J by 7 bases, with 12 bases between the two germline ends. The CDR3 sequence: CASSLAQVRSEAFF. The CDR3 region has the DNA TGTGCCAGCAGCTTAGCGCAGGTACGGAGTGAAGCTTTCTTT.

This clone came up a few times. CDR3 residues: CASSSVAEQFF. CDR3 DNA: TGTGCCAGCAGCTCGGTAGCTGAGCAGTTCTTC. The chain combines TRBV11-3 with TRBJ2-1; D remains unclear. The CDR3 extends over 11 amino acids. Trimming shortened V by 4 bases and J by 9 bases, and 7 bases separated the two germline ends. The germline V gene has CDR1 SGHNT and CDR2 YENEEA.